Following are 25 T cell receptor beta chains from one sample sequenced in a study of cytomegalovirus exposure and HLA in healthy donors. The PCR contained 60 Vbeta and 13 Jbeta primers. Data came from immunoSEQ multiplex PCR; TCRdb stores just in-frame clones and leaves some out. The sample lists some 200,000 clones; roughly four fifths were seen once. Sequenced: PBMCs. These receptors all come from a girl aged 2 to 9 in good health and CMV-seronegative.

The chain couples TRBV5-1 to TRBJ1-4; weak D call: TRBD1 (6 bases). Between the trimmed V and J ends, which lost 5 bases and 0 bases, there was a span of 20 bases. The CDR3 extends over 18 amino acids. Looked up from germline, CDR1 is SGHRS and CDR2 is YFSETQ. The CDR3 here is CASSPQGLNLPTNEKLFF. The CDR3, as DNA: TGCGCCAGCAGTCCACAGGGCTTAAACCTTCCAACTAATGAAAAACTGTTTTTT.

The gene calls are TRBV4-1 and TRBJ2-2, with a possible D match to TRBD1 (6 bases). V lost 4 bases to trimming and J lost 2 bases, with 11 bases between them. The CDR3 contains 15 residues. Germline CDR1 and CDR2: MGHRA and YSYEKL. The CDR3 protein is CASSPGTLNTGELFF. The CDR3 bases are TGCGCCAGCAGCCCCGGGACACTCAACACCGGGGAGCTGTTTTTT.

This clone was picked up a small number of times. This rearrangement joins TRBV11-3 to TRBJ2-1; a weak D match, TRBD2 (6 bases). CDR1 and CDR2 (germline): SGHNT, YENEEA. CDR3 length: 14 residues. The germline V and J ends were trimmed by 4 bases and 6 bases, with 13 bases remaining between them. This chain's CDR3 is CASSWATRSNEQFF. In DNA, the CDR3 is TGTGCCAGCAGCTGGGCGACTAGATCCAATGAGCAGTTCTTC.

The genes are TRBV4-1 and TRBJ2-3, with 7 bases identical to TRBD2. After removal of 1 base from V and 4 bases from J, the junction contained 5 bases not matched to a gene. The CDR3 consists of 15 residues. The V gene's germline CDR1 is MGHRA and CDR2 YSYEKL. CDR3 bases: TGCGCCAGCAGCCAAGCCTTGGGGGGGGCAGATACGCAGTATTTT. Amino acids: CASSQALGGADTQYF.

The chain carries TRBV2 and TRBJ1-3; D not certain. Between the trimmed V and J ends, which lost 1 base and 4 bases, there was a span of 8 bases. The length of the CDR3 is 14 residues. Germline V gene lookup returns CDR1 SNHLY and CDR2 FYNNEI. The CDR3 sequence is CASSEGGVGNTIYF. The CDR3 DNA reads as TGTGCCAGCAGTGAAGGCGGGGTCGGAAACACCATATATTTT.

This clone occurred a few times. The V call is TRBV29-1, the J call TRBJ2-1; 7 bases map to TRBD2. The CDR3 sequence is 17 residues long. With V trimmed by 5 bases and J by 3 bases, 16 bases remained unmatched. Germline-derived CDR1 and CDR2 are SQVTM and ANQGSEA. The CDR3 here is CSVSAGSGLDLYNEQFF. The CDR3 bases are TGCAGCGTTAGCGCGGGGTCTGGACTAGACCTCTACAATGAGCAGTTCTTC.

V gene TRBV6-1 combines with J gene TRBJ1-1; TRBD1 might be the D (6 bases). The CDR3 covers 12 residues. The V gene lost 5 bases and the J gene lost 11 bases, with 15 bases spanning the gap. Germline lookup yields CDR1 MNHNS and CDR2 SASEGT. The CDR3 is CASSPNRVKAFF. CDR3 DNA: TGTGCCAGCAGTCCTAACAGGGTGAAGGCTTTCTTT.

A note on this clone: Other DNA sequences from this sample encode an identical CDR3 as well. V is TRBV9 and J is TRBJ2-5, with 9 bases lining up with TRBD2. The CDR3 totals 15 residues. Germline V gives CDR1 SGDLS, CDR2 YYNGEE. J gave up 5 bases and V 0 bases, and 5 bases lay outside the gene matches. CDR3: CASSVGGGAGETQYF. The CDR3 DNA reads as TGTGCCAGCAGCGTAGGCGGGGGGGCGGGGGAGACCCAGTACTTC.

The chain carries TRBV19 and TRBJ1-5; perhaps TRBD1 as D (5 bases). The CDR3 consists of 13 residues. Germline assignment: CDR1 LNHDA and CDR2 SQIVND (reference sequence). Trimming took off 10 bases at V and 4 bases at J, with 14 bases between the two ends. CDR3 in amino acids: CATGRDLNQPQHF. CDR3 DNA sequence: TGTGCCACGGGGCGGGACCTTAATCAGCCCCAGCATTTT.

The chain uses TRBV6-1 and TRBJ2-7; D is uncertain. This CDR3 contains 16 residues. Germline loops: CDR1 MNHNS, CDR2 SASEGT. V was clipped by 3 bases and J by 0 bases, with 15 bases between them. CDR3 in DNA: TGTGCCAGCAGTGAGGTTGGAGAGGCATTCTCCTACGAGCAGTACTTC. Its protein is CASSEVGEAFSYEQYF.

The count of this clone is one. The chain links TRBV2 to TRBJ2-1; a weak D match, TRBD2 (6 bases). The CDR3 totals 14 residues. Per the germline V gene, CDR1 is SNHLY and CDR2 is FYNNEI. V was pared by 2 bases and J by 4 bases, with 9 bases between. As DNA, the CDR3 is TGTGCCAGCAGTGAAAGGGGACTTTACAATGAGCAGTTCTTC. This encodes CASSERGLYNEQFF.

The CDR3 sequence is CAVEYSSYNEQFF. The DNA of the CDR3 is TGTGCCGTTGAGTATAGCTCCTACAATGAGCAGTTCTTC. V and J are TRBV6-6 and TRBJ2-1, with D unclear. This CDR3 comprises 13 residues. Germline values: CDR1 MNHNY, CDR2 SVGAGI (reference sequence). V was cut by 11 bases and J by 0 bases, with 11 bases left in between.

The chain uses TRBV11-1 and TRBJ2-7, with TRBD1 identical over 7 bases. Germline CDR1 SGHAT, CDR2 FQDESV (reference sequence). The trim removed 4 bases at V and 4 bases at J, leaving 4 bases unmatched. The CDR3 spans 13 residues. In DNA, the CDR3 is TGTGCCAGCAGCTCCTGGACAGGTTACGAGCAGTACTTC. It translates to CASSSWTGYEQYF.

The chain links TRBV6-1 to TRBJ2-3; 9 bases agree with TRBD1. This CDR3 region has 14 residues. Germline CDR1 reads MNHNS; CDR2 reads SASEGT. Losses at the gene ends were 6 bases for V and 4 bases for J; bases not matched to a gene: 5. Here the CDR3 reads CASSPGQGPDTQYF. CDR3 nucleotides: TGTGCCAGCAGCCCGGGACAGGGACCAGATACGCAGTATTTT.

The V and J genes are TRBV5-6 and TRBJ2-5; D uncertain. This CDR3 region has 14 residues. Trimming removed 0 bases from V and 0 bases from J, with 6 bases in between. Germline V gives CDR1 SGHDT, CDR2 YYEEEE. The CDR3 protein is CASSLERYQETQYF. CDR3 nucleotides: TGTGCCAGCAGCTTGGAACGGTACCAAGAGACCCAGTACTTC.

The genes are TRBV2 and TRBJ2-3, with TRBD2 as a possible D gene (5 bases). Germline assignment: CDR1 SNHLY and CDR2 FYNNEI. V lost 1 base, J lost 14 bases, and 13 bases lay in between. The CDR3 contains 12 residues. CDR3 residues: CASSEVPLRGYF. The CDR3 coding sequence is TGTGCCAGCAGTGAAGTGCCCCTCCGGGGGTATTTT.

The CDR3 nucleotides read TGTGCCAGCAGCCGCCCGACAGGGCGAGGTTCACACGGGGAGCTGTTTTTT. Amino acid sequence: CASSRPTGRGSHGELFF. The V gene is TRBV7-9, the J gene TRBJ2-2, with 7 bases lining up with TRBD1. Germline CDR1 reads SEHNR; CDR2 reads FQNEAQ (reference sequence). Trimming removed 5 bases from V and 7 bases from J; junction bases left unmatched: 16. This CDR3 comprises 17 residues.

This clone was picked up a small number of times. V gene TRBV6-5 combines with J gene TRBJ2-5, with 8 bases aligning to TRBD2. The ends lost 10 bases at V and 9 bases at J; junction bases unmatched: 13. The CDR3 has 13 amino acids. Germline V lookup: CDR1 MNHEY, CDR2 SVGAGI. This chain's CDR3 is CATIGGGLQAQYF. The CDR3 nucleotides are TGTGCCACCATCGGGGGGGGACTCCAAGCCCAGTACTTC.

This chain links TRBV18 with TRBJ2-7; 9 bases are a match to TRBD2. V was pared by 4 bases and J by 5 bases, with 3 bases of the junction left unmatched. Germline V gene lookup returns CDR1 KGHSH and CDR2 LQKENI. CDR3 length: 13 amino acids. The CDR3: CASSRSGRNEQYF. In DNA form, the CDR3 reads TGTGCCAGCTCACGTAGCGGGAGAAACGAGCAGTACTTC.

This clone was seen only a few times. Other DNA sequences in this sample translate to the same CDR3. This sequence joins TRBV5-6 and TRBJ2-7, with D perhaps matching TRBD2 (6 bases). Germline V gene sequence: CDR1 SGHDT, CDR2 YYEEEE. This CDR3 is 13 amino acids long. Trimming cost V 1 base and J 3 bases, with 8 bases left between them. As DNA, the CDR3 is TGTGCCAGCAGCTTGAGGGGAGGCTACGAGCAGTACTTC. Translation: CASSLRGGYEQYF.

For the CDR3, the DNA is TGTGCCAGCAGGCCATTACAGGACACTGAAGCTTTCTTT. It specifies CASRPLQDTEAFF. The chain combines TRBV6-1 with TRBJ1-1, with D perhaps matching TRBD1 (5 bases). The V end was cut by 6 bases, the J end by 3 bases, with 11 bases between. Germline CDR1 is MNHNS and CDR2 is SASEGT. The CDR3 spans 13 residues.

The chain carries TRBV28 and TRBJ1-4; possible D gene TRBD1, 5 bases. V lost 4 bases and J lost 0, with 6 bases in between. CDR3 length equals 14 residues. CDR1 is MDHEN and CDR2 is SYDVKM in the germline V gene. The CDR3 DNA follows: TGTGCCAGCAGTTCAGGGACAACTAATGAAAAACTGTTTTTT. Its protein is CASSSGTTNEKLFF.

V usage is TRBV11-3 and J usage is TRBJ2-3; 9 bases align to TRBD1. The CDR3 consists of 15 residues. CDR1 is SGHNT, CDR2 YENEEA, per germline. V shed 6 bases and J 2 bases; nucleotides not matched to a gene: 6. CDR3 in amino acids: CASSLTGGPTDTQYF. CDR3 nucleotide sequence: TGTGCCAGCAGTTTGACAGGGGGGCCCACAGATACGCAGTATTTT.

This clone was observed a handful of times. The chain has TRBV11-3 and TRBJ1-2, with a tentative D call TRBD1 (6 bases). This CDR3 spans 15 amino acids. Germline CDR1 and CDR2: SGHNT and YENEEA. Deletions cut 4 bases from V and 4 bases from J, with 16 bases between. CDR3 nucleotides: TGTGCCAGCAGCTACCTATCCATACAGGGCTATGGCTACACCTTC. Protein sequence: CASSYLSIQGYGYTF.

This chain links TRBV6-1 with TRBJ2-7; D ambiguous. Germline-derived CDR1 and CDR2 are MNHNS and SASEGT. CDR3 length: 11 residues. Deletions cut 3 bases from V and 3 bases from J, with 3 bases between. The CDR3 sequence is CASSESYEQYF. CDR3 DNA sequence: TGTGCCAGCAGTGAGAGCTACGAGCAGTACTTC.